A selection of T cell receptor beta chains follows, all from one sample in a study of T cells in Graves' hyperthyroidism and ophthalmopathy. MiXCR was run by TCRdb on the multiplex PCR reads, yielding one entry per CDR3 protein. The profile shows 200,000 to 250,000 distinct CDR3 sequences, 16% of them singletons. The sample taken for sequencing was blood. These receptors were obtained from a woman aged 18-29 years with Graves' ophthalmopathy. The CDR3 runs from the conserved cysteine through the conserved F or W. The D gene is left open where the match is weak. Part of the rows lack a size; the others show once, few, many or a class for expanded clones.

cdr3_nt | cdr3_aa | d_call | j_call | v_call | clone_size
TGTGCCAGCAGCTCCGTATGGGCGGGAGGGTTAGATACGCAGTATTTT | CASSSVWAGGLDTQYF | TRBD2 | TRBJ2-3 | TRBV6-1 | many
TGTGCCAGCAGGACCGGGGGGGGGAGTCGGTTACGGCTAGCGGGGGCGTACAATGAGCAGTTCTTC | CASRTGGGSRLRLAGAYNEQFF | TRBD2 | TRBJ2-1 | TRBV27 | many
TGTGCCAGCAGCTTGTTGCTAGCGGGAGATACGCAGTATTTT | CASSLLLAGDTQYF | TRBD2 | TRBJ2-3 | TRBV11-2 | NA
TGTGCCATCAGTGATGTGAGGGGGACTAACTATGGCTACACCTTC | CAISDVRGTNYGYTF | NA | TRBJ1-2 | TRBV10-3 | NA
TGTGCCAGCAGTGGGTGGATTGTCAGGCCCCAGCATTTT | CASSGWIVRPQHF | NA | TRBJ1-5 | TRBV2 | many
TGTGCCAGCACCAACAGGGGTACCGGAAACACCATATATTTT | CASTNRGTGNTIYF | TRBD1 | TRBJ1-3 | TRBV3-1 | many
TGTGCCAGTAGTATTCGGCCAGGGGGCACTGAAGCTTTCTTT | CASSIRPGGTEAFF | TRBD1 | TRBJ1-1 | TRBV19 | many
TGCAGCGCCAGGGGGGGGTCAGTGGATTCACCCCTCCACTTT | CSARGGSVDSPLHF | TRBD1 | TRBJ1-6 | TRBV29-1 | many
TGTGCCAGCACCGCATTTTCGGGGGCAAATTCACCCCTCCACTTT | CASTAFSGANSPLHF | NA | TRBJ1-6 | TRBV6-2/TRBV6-3 | NA
TGTGCCAGCAGCCAAGCTAAGACTAGCGGTGGCACAGATACGCAGTATTTT | CASSQAKTSGGTDTQYF | TRBD2 | TRBJ2-3 | TRBV3-1 | many
TGTGCCAGCGGACAGGGGCCGGGAGCCGAGCAGTACTTC | CASGQGPGAEQYF | TRBD1 | TRBJ2-7 | TRBV6-2/TRBV6-3 | many
TGTGCCAGCAGCTTGGTCTCTACAGGTAGTAACTATGGCTACACCTTC | CASSLVSTGSNYGYTF | NA | TRBJ1-2 | TRBV5-8 | many
TGCAGTGCGGGCGCGGTGGGAAGCACAGATACGCAGTATTTT | CSAGAVGSTDTQYF | NA | TRBJ2-3 | TRBV20-1 | many
TGCGCCAGCAGTGTCGAGCCCTATATCCTCGGAAACTCCTACGAGCAGTACTTC | CASSVEPYILGNSYEQYF | NA | TRBJ2-7 | TRBV10-2 | many
TGCAGTCCCTGGTCGGACAGGGTATTACCTACCTATGGCTACACCTTC | CSPWSDRVLPTYGYTF | TRBD1 | TRBJ1-2 | TRBV20-1 | many
TGTGCCAGCAGTTTAATAGGGTACGGGACAGGGGGCACCTACGAGCAGTACTTC | CASSLIGYGTGGTYEQYF | TRBD1 | TRBJ2-7 | TRBV12-3/TRBV12-4 | NA